This T cell receptor beta chain stems from a study of blood T cell repertoires in COVID-19. Background on the study: From the United States, Italy and Spain came samples of acute and convalescent COVID-19. PBMCs, B-cell-depleted T cells, or T cells provided the cDNA or gDNA that made up the material.

How the authors handled the data: Amplification with reference gene primers provided the estimates of nucleated cell counts. TCRdb keeps only in-frame clones here, not all; method: immunoSEQ multiplex PCR. V and J calls and clone size are those listed in that table; D and trimming were worked out from the DNA. The sample carries 250,000 to 300,000 clones, more than 85% recorded once. The count of this clone is one. Germline assignment: CDR1 SGHNT and CDR2 YYREEE (reference sequence). The ends lost 1 base at V and 3 bases at J; junction bases unmatched: 1. This CDR3 has 14 amino acids. The sequence came from a man aged 35-49 years with acute or convalescent COVID-19. The V call is TRBV5-4, the J call TRBJ2-3; 8 bases fit TRBD2. The sample comprised peripheral blood. The CDR3 DNA follows: TGTGCCAGCAGCTTGCCGGGGGGGACAGATACGCAGTATTTT. Its protein is CASSLPGGTDTQYF. The whole variable domain, filled in from reference TRBV5-4 and TRBJ2-3, reads ETGVTQSPTHLIKTRGQQVTLRCSSQSGHNTVSWYQQALGQGPQFIFQYYREEENGRGNFPPRFSGLQFPNYSSELNVNALELDDSALYLCASSLPGGTDTQYFGPGTRLTVL.